This T cell receptor (beta chain) was retrieved from a study of blood T cells in healthy people across ages. General study results and limits: The long-lived group displayed more naive CD4+ cells, plus higher diversity, than the aged donors did.

Germline V lookup: CDR1 SQVTM, CDR2 ANQGSEA. The CDR3 totals 14 residues. Then a second PCR, running roughly 6 to 12 cycles, was carried out with a sample-barcoded 5' primer and a J-beta primer mix. Tags on each cDNA molecule came from a template-switch adaptor with 12 random nucleotides. Any given sample supplied a minimum of 2.5 million CDR3-containing paired-end reads. MiXCR was run by TCRdb on the 5' RACE reads, yielding one entry per CDR3 protein. The data contain about 1,000,000 distinct CDR3 sequences, around 43% of them singletons. To note about this clonotype: What it binds is not known.

Investigators took ten milliliters of peripheral blood from every donor. This TCR derives from a woman aged 55-70 years in good health. The chain uses TRBV29-1 and TRBJ2-1; TRBD1 aligns across 7 bases. The better agreement between TRBJ2-7 and the DNA end casts doubt on the J call. The sequenced sample consisted of blood. The CDR3 bases are TGCAGCGTTGCCAGACAGGGTTACTACAATGAGCAGTACTTC. Encoded protein: CSVARQGYYNEQYF.